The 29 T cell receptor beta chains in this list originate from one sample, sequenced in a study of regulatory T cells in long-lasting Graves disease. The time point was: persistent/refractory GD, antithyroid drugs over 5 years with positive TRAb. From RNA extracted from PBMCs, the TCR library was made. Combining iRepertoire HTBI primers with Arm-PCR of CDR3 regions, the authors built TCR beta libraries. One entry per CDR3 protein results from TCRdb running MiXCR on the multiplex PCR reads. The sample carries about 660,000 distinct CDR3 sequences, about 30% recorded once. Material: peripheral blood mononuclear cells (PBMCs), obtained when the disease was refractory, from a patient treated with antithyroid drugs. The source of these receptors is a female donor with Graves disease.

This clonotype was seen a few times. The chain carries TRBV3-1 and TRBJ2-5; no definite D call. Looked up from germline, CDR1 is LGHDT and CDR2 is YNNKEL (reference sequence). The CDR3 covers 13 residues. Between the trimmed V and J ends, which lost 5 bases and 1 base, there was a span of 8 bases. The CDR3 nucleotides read TGTGCCAGCAGCTCACCGATCCAAGAGACCCAGTACTTC. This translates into CASSSPIQETQYF.

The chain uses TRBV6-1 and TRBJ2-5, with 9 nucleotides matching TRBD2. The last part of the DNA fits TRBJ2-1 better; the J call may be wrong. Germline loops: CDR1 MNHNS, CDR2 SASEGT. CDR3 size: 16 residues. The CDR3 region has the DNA TGTGCCAGCAGTGAAGCTGTTAGCGGGAGTATTTATGAGCAGTTCTTC. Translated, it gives CASSEAVSGSIYEQFF.

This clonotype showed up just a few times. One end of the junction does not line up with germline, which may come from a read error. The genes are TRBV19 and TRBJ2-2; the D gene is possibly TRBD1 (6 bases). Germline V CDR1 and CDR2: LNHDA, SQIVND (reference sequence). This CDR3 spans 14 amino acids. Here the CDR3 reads CASSIGGDTGELFF. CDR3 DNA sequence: TGTGCCAGTAGCATAGGGGGTGACACCGGGGAGCTGTTTTTT. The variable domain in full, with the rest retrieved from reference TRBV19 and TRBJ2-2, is DGGITQSPKYLFRKEGQNVTLSCEQNLNHDAMYWYRQDPGQGLRLIYYSQIVNDFQKGDIAEGYSVSREKKESFPLTVTSAQKNPTAFYLCASSIGGDTGELFFGEGSRLTVL.

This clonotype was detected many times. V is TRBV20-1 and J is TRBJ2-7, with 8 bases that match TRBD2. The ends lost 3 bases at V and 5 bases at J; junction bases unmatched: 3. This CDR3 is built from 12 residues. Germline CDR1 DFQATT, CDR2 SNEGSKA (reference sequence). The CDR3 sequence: CSASGGDHEQYF. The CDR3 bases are TGCAGTGCTAGCGGGGGGGATCACGAGCAGTACTTC.

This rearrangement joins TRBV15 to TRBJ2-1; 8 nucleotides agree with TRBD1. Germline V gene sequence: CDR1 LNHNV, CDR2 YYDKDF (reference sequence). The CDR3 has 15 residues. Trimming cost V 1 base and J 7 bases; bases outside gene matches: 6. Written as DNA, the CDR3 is TGTGCCACCAGCAGAGCTGGGACAGGTCCTAATGAGCAGTTCTTC. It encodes CATSRAGTGPNEQFF.

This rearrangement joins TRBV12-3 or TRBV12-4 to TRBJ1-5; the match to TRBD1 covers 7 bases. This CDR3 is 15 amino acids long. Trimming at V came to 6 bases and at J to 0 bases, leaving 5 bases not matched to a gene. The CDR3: CASRTGQFSNQPQHF. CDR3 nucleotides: TGTGCCAGCAGAACGGGACAGTTTAGCAATCAGCCCCAGCATTTT.

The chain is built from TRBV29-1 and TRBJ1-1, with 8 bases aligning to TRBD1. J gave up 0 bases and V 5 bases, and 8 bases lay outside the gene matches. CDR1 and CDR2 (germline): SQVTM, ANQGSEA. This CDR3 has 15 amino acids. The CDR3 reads CSVSFGTGMNTEAFF. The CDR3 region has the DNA TGCAGCGTTTCCTTTGGGACAGGAATGAACACTGAAGCTTTCTTT.

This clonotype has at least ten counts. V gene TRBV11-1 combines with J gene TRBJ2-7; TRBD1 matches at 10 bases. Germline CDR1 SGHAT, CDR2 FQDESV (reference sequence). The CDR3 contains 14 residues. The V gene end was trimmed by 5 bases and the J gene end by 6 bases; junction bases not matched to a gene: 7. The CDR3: CASSPRDRGGEQYF. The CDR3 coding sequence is TGTGCCAGCAGCCCCCGGGACAGGGGAGGCGAGCAGTACTTC.

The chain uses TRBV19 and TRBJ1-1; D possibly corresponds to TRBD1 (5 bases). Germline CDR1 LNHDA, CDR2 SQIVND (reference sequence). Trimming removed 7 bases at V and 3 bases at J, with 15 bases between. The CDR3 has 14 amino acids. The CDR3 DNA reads TGTGCCAGTAATCTTAGGGGCTGGGACACTGAAGCTTTCTTT. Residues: CASNLRGWDTEAFF. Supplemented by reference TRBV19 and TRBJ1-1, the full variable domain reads DGGITQSPKYLFRKEGQNVTLSCEQNLNHDAMYWYRQDPGQGLRLIYYSQIVNDFQKGDIAEGYSVSREKKESFPLTVTSAQKNPTAFYLCASNLRGWDTEAFFGQGTRLTVV.

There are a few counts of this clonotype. The CDR3 region is CASSLGGGSINYGYTF. CDR3 coding DNA: TGCGCCAGCAGCCTCGGGGGGGGATCCATTAACTATGGCTACACCTTC. This chain joins TRBV5-1 and TRBJ1-2; possibly TRBD1 for D (5 bases). This CDR3 contains 16 residues. Trimming removed 4 bases at V and 1 base at J, with 17 bases between. Looked up from germline, CDR1 is SGHRS and CDR2 is YFSETQ.

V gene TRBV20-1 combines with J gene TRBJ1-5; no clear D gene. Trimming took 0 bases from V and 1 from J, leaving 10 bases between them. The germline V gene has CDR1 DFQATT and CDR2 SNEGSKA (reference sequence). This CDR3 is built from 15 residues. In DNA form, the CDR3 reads TGCAGTGCTAGAGATCCGGGGTTGAGCAATCAGCCCCAGCATTTT. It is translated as CSARDPGLSNQPQHF.

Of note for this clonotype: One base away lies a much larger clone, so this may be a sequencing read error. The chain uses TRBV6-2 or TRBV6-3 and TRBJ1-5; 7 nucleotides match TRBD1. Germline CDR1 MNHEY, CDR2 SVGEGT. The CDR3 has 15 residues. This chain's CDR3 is CAGSSRDSPNQPQHF. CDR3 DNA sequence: TGTGCCGGCAGTTCCCGGGACAGCCCTAATCAGCCCCAGCATTTT.

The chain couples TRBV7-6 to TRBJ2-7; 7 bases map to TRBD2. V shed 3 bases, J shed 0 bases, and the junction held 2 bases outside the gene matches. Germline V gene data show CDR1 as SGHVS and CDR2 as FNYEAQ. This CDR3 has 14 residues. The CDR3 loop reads CASSFWTSSYEQYF. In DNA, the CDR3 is TGTGCCAGCAGCTTCTGGACTAGCTCCTACGAGCAGTACTTC.

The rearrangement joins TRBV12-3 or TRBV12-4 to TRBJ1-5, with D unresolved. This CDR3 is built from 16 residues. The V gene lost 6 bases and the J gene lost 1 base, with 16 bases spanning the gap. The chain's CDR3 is CASSPRGLGSNQPQHF. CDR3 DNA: TGTGCCAGCAGCCCACGAGGTCTGGGGAGCAATCAGCCCCAGCATTTT.

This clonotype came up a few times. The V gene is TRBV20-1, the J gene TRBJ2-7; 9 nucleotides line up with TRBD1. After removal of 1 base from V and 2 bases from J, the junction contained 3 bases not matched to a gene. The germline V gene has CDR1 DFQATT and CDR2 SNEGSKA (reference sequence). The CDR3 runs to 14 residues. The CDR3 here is CSARARTGAYEQYF. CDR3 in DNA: TGCAGTGCTAGAGCACGGACAGGGGCCTACGAGCAGTACTTC.

The DNA for the CDR3 is TGTGCCAGCAGCCAAGATTTAGGGGTTCCCTACGAGCAGTACTTC. Protein sequence: CASSQDLGVPYEQYF. This chain connects TRBV3-1 to TRBJ2-7; TRBD1 is a possible D gene (5 bases). Looked up from germline, CDR1 is LGHDT and CDR2 is YNNKEL (reference sequence). Trimming took 0 bases from V and 2 from J, leaving 11 bases between them. This CDR3 has 15 residues.

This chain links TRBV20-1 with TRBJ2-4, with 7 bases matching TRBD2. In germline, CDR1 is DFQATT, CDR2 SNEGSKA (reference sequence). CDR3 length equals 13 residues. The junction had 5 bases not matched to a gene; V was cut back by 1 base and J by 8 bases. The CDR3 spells CSARGGAGYIQYF. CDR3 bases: TGCAGTGCTAGAGGAGGAGCGGGATACATTCAGTACTTC.

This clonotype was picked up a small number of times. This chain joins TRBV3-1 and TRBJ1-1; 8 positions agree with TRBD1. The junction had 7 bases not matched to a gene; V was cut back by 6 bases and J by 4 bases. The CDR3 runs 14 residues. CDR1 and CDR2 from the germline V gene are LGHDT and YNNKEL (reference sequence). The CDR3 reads CASRPGGAGTEAFF. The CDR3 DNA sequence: TGTGCCAGCAGACCAGGGGGCGCGGGCACTGAAGCTTTCTTT.

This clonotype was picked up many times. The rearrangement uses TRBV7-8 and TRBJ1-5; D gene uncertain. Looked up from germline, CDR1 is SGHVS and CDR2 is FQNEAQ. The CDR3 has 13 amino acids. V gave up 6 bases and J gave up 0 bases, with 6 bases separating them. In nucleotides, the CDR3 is TGTGCCAGCAGTTTGCGTAGCAATCAGCCCCAGCATTTT. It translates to CASSLRSNQPQHF.

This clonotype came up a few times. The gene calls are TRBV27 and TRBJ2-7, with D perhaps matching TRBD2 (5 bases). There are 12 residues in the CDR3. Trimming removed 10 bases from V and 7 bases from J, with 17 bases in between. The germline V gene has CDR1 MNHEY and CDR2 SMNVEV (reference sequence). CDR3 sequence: CATRTTPGEQYF. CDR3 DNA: TGTGCCACCCGGACCACCCCGGGAGAGCAGTACTTC.

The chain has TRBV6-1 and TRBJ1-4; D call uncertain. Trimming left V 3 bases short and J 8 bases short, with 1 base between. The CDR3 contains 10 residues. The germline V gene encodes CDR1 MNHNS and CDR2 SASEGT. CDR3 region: CASSEEKLFF. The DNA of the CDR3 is TGTGCCAGCAGTGAGGAAAAACTGTTTTTT.

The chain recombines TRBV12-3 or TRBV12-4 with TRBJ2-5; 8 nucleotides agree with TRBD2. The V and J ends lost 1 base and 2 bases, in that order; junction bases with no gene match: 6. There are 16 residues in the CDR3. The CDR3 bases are TGTGCCAGCAGTTTAGTAAAGGCGGGAGGACAAGAGACCCAGTACTTC. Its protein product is CASSLVKAGGQETQYF.

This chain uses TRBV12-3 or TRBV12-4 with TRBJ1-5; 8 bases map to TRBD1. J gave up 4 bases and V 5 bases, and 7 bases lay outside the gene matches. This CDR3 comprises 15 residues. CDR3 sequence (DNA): TGTGCCAGCAGTCCGACAGGGGAGGAAAATCAGCCCCAGCATTTT. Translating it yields CASSPTGEENQPQHF.

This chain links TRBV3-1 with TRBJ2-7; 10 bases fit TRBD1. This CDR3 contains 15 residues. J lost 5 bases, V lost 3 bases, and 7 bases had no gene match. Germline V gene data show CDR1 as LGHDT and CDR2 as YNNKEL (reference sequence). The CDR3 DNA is TGTGCCAGCAGCCACGGCGGACAGGGGGGCCACGAGCAGTACTTC. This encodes CASSHGGQGGHEQYF.

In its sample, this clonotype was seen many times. CDR3: CASSGSGPANYGYTF. The CDR3 coding sequence is TGTGCCAGCAGTGGGTCCGGGCCTGCTAACTATGGCTACACCTTC. The rearrangement uses TRBV28 and TRBJ1-2, with unresolved D. The germline CDR1 and CDR2 sequences are MDHEN and SYDVKM. The germline V and J ends were trimmed by 5 bases and 0 bases, with 13 bases remaining between them. The CDR3 loop spans 15 amino acids.

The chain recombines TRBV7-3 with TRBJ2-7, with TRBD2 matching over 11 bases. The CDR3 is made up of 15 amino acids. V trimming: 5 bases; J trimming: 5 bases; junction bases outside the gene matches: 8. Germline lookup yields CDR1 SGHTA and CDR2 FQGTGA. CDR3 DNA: TGTGCCAGCAGCCCCTTAGCGGGAGGGCCCAACGAGCAGTACTTC. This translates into CASSPLAGGPNEQYF.

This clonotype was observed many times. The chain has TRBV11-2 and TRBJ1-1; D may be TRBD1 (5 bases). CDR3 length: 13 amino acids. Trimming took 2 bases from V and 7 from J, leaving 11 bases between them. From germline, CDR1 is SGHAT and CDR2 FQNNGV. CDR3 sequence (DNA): TGTGCCAGCAGCTTATTTAGTACAGGTGAAGCTTTCTTT. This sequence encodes CASSLFSTGEAFF.

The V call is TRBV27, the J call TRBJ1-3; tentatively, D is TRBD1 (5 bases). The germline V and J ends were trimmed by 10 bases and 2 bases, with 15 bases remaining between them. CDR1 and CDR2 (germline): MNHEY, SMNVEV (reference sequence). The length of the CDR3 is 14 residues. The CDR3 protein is CATRGREAGNTIYF. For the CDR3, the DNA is TGTGCCACTAGGGGCAGGGAGGCTGGAAACACCATATATTTT.

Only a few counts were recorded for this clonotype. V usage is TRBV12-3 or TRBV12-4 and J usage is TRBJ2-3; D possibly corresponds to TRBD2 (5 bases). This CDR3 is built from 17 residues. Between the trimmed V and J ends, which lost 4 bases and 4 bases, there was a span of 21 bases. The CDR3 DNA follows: TGTGCCAGCAGTTGGTTTAGGGCCCGGGGAGCGCCAGATACGCAGTATTTT. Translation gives CASSWFRARGAPDTQYF.